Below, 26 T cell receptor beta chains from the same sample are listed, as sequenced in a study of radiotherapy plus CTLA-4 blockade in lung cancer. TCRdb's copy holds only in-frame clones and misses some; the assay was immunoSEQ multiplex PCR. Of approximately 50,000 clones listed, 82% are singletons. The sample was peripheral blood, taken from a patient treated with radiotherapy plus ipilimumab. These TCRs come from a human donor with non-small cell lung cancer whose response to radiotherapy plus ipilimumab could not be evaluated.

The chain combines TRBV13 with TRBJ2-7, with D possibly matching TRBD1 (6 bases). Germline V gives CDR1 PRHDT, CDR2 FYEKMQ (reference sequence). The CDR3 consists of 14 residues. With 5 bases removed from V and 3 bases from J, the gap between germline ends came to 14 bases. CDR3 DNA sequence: TGTGCCAGCAGCCGAACAGGGTTGGGCTACGAGCAGTACTTC. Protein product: CASSRTGLGYEQYF.

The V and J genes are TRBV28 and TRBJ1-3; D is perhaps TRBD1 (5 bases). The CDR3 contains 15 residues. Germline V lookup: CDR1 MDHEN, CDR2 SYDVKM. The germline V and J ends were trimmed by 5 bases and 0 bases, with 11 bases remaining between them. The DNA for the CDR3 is TGTGCCAGCAGTCCGCCGACAGTCTCTGGAAACACCATATATTTT. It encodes CASSPPTVSGNTIYF.

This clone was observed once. The CDR3 sequence is CAISESDRGRTEAFF. In DNA, the CDR3 is TGTGCCATCAGTGAGTCGGACAGGGGGCGAACTGAAGCTTTCTTT. V usage is TRBV10-3 and J usage is TRBJ1-1; 11 positions match TRBD1. There are 15 residues in the CDR3. V lost 0 bases to trimming and J lost 5 bases; unmatched junction nucleotides: 2. Germline V gene lookup returns CDR1 ENHRY and CDR2 SYGVKD.

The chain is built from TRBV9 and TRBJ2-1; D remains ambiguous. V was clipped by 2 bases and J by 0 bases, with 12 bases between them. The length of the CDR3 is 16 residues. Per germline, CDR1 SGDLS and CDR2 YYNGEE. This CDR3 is CASSVTSLSSYNEQFF. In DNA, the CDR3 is TGTGCCAGCAGCGTGACATCCTTGAGCTCCTACAATGAGCAGTTCTTC.

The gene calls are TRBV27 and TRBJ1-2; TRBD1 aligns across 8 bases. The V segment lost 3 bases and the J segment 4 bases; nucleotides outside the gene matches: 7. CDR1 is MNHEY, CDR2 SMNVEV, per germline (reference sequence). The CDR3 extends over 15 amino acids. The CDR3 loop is CASSFRRGLGYGYTF. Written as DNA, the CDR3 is TGTGCCAGCAGTTTTCGCAGGGGGCTCGGCTATGGCTACACCTTC.

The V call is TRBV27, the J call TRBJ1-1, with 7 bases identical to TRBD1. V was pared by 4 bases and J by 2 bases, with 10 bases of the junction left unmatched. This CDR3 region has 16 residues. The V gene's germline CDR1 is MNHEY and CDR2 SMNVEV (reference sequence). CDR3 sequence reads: CASSWERDSLNTEAFF. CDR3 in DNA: TGTGCCAGCAGTTGGGAGAGGGACAGCTTAAACACTGAAGCTTTCTTT.

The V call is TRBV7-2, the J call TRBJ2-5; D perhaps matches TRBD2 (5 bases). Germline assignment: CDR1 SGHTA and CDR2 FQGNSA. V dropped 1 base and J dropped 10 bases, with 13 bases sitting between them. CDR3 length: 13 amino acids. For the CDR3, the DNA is TGTGCCAGCAGCTTAGTCGAGGGCAGCGGCCAGTACTTC. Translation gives CASSLVEGSGQYF.

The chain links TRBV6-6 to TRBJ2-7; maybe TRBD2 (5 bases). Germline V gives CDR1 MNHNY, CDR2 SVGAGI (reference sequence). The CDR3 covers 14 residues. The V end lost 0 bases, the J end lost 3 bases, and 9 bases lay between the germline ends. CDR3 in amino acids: CASSYSSGNYEQYF. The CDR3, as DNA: TGTGCCAGCAGTTACTCGAGCGGAAACTACGAGCAGTACTTC.

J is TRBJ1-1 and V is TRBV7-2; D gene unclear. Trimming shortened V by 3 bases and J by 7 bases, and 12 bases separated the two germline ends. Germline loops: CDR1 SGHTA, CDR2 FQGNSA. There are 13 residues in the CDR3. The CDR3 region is CASSFQTRIEAFF. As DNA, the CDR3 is TGTGCCAGCAGCTTCCAAACGAGAATTGAAGCTTTCTTT.

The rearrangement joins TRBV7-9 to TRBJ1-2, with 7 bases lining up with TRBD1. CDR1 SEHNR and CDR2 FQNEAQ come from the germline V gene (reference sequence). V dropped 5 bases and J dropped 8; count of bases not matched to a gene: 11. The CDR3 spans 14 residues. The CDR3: CASSMSTTGRGYTF. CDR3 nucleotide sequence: TGTGCCAGCAGCATGTCTACGACAGGGAGAGGCTACACCTTC.

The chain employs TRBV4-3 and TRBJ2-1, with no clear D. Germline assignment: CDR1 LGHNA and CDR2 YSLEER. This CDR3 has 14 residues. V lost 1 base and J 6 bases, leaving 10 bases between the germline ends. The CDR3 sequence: CASSQGTPSNEQFF. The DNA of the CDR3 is TGCGCCAGCAGCCAAGGCACTCCCTCCAATGAGCAGTTCTTC.

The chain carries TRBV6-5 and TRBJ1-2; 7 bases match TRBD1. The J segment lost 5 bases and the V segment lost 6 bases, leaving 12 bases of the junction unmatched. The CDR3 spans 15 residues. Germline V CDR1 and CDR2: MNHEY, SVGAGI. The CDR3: CASRSDRVVDYGYTF. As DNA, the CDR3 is TGTGCCAGCAGATCCGACAGGGTGGTGGATTATGGCTACACCTTC.

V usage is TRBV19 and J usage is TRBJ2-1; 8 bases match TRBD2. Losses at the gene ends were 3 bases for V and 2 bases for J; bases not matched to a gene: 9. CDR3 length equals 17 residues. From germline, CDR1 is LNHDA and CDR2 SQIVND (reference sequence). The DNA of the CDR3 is TGTGCCAGTAGTATGGGGGCTCAGGGACTAGCCTACAATGAGCAGTTCTTC. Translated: CASSMGAQGLAYNEQFF.

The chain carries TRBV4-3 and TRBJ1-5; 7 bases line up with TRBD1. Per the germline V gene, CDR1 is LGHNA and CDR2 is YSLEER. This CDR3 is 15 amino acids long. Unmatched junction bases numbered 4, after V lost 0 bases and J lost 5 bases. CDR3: CASSQEWGQYQPQHF. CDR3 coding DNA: TGCGCCAGCAGCCAAGAATGGGGACAGTATCAGCCCCAGCATTTT.

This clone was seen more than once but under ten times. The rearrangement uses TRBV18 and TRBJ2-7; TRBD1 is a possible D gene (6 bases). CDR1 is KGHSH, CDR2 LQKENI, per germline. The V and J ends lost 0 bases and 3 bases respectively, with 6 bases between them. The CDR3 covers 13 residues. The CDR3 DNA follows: TGTGCCAGCTCACCACCGGGACACTACGAGCAGTACTTC. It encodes CASSPPGHYEQYF.

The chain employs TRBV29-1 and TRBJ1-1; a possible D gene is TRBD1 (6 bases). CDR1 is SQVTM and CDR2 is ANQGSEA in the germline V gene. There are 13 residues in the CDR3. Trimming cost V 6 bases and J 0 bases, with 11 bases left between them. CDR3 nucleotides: TGCAGCGTATCGGGACAAATGAACACTGAAGCTTTCTTT. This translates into CSVSGQMNTEAFF.

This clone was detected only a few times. The CDR3 reads CASSQVSGGYGYTF. DNA of the CDR3: TGTGCCAGCAGTCAAGTGAGCGGGGGCTATGGCTACACCTTC. The rearrangement uses TRBV6-5 and TRBJ1-2; the D gene is possibly TRBD1 (5 bases). From germline, CDR1 is MNHEY and CDR2 SVGAGI. The ends were cut back, 5 bases at V and 4 bases at J, with 14 bases in the middle. The CDR3 runs 14 residues.

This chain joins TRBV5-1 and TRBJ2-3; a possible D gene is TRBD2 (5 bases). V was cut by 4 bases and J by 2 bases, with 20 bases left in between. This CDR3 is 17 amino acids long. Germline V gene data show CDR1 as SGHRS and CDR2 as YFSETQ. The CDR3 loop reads CASSPVVRDPLTDTQYF. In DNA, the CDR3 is TGCGCCAGCAGCCCCGTGGTGAGGGATCCTCTCACAGATACGCAGTATTTT. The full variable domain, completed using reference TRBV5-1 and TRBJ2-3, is KAGVTQTPRYLIKTRGQQVTLSCSPISGHRSVSWYQQTPGQGLQFLFEYFSETQRNKGNFPGRFSGRQFSNSRSEMNVSTLELGDSALYLCASSPVVRDPLTDTQYFGPGTRLTVL.

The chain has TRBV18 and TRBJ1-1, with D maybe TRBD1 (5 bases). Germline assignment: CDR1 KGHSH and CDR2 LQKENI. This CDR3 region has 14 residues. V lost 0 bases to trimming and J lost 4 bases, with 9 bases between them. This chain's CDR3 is CASSPPGGSTEAFF. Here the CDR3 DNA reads TGTGCCAGCTCACCACCGGGGGGTAGCACTGAAGCTTTCTTT.

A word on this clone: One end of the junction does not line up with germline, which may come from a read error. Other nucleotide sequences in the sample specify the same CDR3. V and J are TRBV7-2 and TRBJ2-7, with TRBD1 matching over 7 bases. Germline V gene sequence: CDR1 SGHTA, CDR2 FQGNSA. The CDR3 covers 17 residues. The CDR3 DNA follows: TGCGCCAGCAGCCGACAAGCTAGCTGGGGACAGTCCTACGAGCAGTACTTC. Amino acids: CASSRQASWGQSYEQYF. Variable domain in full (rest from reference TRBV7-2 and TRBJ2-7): GAGVSQSPSNKVTEKGKDVELRCDPISGHTALYWYRQSLGQGLEFLIYFQGNSAPDKSGLPSDRFSAERTGGSVSTLTIQRTQQEDSAVYLCASSRQASWGQSYEQYFGPGTRLTVT.

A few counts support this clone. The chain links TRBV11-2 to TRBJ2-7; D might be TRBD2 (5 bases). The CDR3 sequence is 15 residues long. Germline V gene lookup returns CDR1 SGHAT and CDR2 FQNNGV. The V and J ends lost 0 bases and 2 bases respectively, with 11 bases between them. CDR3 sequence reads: CASSLDWTGTYEQYF. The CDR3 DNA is TGTGCCAGCAGCTTAGATTGGACCGGGACCTACGAGCAGTACTTC.

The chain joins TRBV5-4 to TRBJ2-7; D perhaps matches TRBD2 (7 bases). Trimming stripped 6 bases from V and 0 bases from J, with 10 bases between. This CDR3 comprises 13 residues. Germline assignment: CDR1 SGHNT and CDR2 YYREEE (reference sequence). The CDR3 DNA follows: TGTGCCAGCAACAGGGACTACTCCTACGAGCAGTACTTC. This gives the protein CASNRDYSYEQYF.

Written as DNA, the CDR3 is TGTGCCAGTAGTCTCTACTTCCTCCAGGGGCAGCCCCAGCATTTT. It codes for CASSLYFLQGQPQHF. V is TRBV19 and J is TRBJ1-5, with D perhaps matching TRBD1 (6 bases). Germline CDR1 is LNHDA and CDR2 is SQIVND (reference sequence). There are 15 residues in the CDR3. Trimming removed 5 bases at V and 7 bases at J, with 18 bases between.

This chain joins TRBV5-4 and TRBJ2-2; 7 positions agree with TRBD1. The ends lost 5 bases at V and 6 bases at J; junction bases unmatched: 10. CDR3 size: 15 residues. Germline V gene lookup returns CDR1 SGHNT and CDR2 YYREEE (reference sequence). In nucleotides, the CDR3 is TGTGCCAGCAGATATACCGGGACAGTCCCCGGGGAGCTGTTTTTT. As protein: CASRYTGTVPGELFF.

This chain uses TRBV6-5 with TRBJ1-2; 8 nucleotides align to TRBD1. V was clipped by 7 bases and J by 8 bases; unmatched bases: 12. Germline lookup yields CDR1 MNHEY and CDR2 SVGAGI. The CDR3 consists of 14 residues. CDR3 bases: TGTGCCAGCACCAACCTCCAGGGACAGGTCGGCTACACCTTC. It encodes CASTNLQGQVGYTF.

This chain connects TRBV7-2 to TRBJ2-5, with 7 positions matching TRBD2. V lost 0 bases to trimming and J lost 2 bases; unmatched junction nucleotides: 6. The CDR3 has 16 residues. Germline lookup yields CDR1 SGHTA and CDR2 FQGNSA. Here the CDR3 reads CASSLALSSGQETQYF. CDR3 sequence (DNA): TGTGCCAGCAGCTTAGCGCTCTCTAGCGGACAAGAGACCCAGTACTTC. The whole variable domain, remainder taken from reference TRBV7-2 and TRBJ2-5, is GAGVSQSPSNKVTEKGKDVELRCDPISGHTALYWYRQSLGQGLEFLIYFQGNSAPDKSGLPSDRFSAERTGGSVSTLTIQRTQQEDSAVYLCASSLALSSGQETQYFGPGTRLLVL.